This T cell receptor beta chain was profiled in a study of blood T cell repertoires in COVID-19 (dated by TCRdb to 2019 to 2021). The study in broad terms: Samples from collaborators originated in the United States, Italy and Spain and spanned both the acute and convalescent phases of COVID-19. The material from the prospective study consisted of cDNA or gDNA derived from T cells, B-cell-depleted T cells, or PBMCs. Subjects who had been exposed to COVID-19, were actively infected with it, or had recovered from it provided the deeply sampled blood TCRbeta repertoires that made up the dataset. The repertoires were released in a freely available public database intended as a resource for research on the immune response to SARS-CoV-2. Samples were obtained from the ongoing ImmuneRACE study (first 160 participants) and from about 1,300 subjects provided by 6 global collaborators. The sample metadata nearly always contained a de-identified subject ID, COVID-19 status, age in years and sex. Where available, HLA class I and class II types were taken from metadata supplied by the sample provider and were not determined by assay-based typing.

Another Seattle source contributed samples from volunteer blood donors who had recovered from COVID-19. The collaborating institutions used their own protocols to collect whole blood in K2EDTA tubes. For TCRbeta analysis, collaborators shipped samples as frozen whole blood, isolated PBMCs, or DNA extracted from either of those sample types. The CDR3 covers 13 residues, taking in both the cysteine and the phenylalanine. The read is trimmed to its CDR3 DNA, 39 bases read in frame from base 1. Trimming removed 5 bases from V and 3 bases from J, leaving 10 bases between the germline ends. For CDR1 and CDR2, the germline V gene lists SNHLY and FYNNEI. Here is what the overall study found, with its caveats: The quantity of clinical and demographic metadata differed by source and by participant and was supplied without curation.

The immunoSEQ Assay, a bias-controlled multiplex PCR, was used to amplify TCRbeta CDR3 regions from genomic DNA. In the original analysis: The number of nucleated cells in each sample was estimated by amplification of reference gene primers within the assay. Sequence reads were collapsed and filtered to measure the absolute abundance of every unique TCRbeta CDR3 rearrangement. For each sample, productive Simpson clonality was calculated as the square root of Simpson's diversity index across productive rearrangements. In TCRdb, the immuneACCESS table is reduced to in-frame sequences with V and J assigned. These tables do not hold every clone; where another copy was compared, an unresolved V gene accounts for under half, and the others remain unexplained. The V and J calls and clone size are taken from that table; D and trimming were inferred from the DNA. Here the sample has around 250,000 clones; roughly 89% occur a single time. The ten largest clones represent about 1.5% of the sample.

Worth noting for this clone: It lacks a known antigen. Base qualities are not at hand, and no much larger clone is one base apart.

This TCR derives from a woman aged 40 to 55 who had recovered from COVID-19. Specimen: peripheral blood. The rearrangement joined TRBV2 to TRBJ2-5; a tentative D call is TRBD2 (5 bases match). The nucleotide sequence is given as TGTGCCAGCAGTAACGGGAATAAAGAGACCCAGTACTTC. Translated, this is CASSNGNKETQYF.